The 14 T cell receptor beta chains listed next were all sequenced from one sample in a study of T cell responses to AZD1222 COVID-19 vaccine. Profiling relied on immunoSEQ multiplex PCR, and the TCRdb table lists in-frame clones only, not all of them. The sample contains over 100,000 clones, over 80% of which appear only once. The sample here was peripheral blood, taken on day 0 of AZD1222 vaccination. The receptors originated from an adult in good health.

The gene calls are TRBV6-2 or TRBV6-3 and TRBJ2-2; D gene uncertain. Germline loops: CDR1 MNHEY, CDR2 SVGEGT. V lost 0 bases to trimming and J lost 6 bases, with 8 bases between them. CDR3 size: 14 residues. The CDR3 DNA reads as TGTGCCAGCAGTTACTCAGAAGGGTCCGGGGAGCTGTTTTTT. Protein product: CASSYSEGSGELFF.

V and J are TRBV16 and TRBJ1-2; D may be TRBD1 (5 bases). The germline gives CDR1 KGHSY, CDR2 FQNENV. V was trimmed by 6 bases and J by 6 bases, leaving 14 bases between them. The CDR3 consists of 13 residues. The CDR3 sequence: CASRQQVEDGYTF. The CDR3 DNA is TGTGCCAGCAGACAACAGGTTGAGGATGGCTACACCTTC.

V is TRBV5-1 and J is TRBJ1-2; D is unresolved. CDR3 length: 14 residues. Germline lookup yields CDR1 SGHRS and CDR2 YFSETQ. V dropped 2 bases and J dropped 0 bases, with 8 bases sitting between them. The CDR3 is CASSFGPTNYGYTF. The CDR3 nucleotides are TGCGCCAGCAGCTTCGGACCTACTAACTATGGCTACACCTTC.

The chain is built from TRBV30 and TRBJ1-6; D is perhaps TRBD1 (5 bases). CDR3 size: 16 residues. V lost 0 bases, J lost 10 bases, and 19 bases lay in between. Germline CDR1 reads GTSNPN; CDR2 reads SVGIG (reference sequence). The CDR3 DNA reads as TGTGCCTGGAGTGTGCGGGACGGACGAGAGGACTCACCCCTCCACTTT. Translated, it gives CAWSVRDGREDSPLHF. Full variable domain (outside the CDR3, taken from reference TRBV30 and TRBJ1-6): SQTIHQWPATLVQPVGSPLSLECTVEGTSNPNLYWYRQAAGRGLQLLFYSVGIGQISSEVPQNLSASRPQDRQFILSSKKLLLSDSGFYLCAWSVRDGREDSPLHFGNGTRLTVT.

V usage is TRBV5-4 and J usage is TRBJ2-7; D is uncertain. CDR1 is SGHNT and CDR2 is YYREEE in the germline V gene (reference sequence). The CDR3 is 13 residues long. Deletions cut 5 bases from V and 0 bases from J, with 9 bases between. The CDR3 protein is CASSGHSSYEQYF. CDR3 in DNA: TGTGCCAGCAGTGGTCATAGCTCCTACGAGCAGTACTTC.

This chain connects TRBV7-9 to TRBJ2-1; TRBD1 is a possible D gene (6 bases). This CDR3 is 15 amino acids long. With 1 base removed from V and 8 bases from J, the gap between germline ends came to 15 bases. Germline V CDR1 and CDR2: SEHNR, FQNEAQ (reference sequence). The CDR3 DNA reads TGTGCCAGCAGCTTAGTGGGTCTTCCAGGGGATGAGCAGTTCTTC. Its protein is CASSLVGLPGDEQFF.

This clone was recorded once. In DNA form, the CDR3 reads TGTGCCAGCAGCTTATCTTCAGGGATAAACACTGAAGCTTTCTTT. It translates to CASSLSSGINTEAFF. The gene calls are TRBV7-9 and TRBJ1-1, with TRBD1 as a possible D gene (5 bases). Germline CDR1 is SEHNR and CDR2 is FQNEAQ (reference sequence). The CDR3 is made up of 15 amino acids. The V and J ends lost 2 bases and 2 bases respectively, with 12 bases between them.

The rearrangement links TRBV6-2 or TRBV6-3 to TRBJ1-6; D is ambiguous. The V end lost 2 bases, the J end lost 7 bases, and 9 bases lay between the germline ends. Per germline, CDR1 MNHEY and CDR2 SVGEGT. The CDR3 contains 14 residues. CDR3 bases: TGTGCCAGCAGTTACGGACTGGGGAATTCACCCCTCCACTTT. Protein: CASSYGLGNSPLHF.

This rearrangement joins TRBV7-2 to TRBJ1-5; 8 nucleotides line up with TRBD1. Germline assignment: CDR1 SGHTA and CDR2 FQGNSA. The CDR3 runs to 15 residues. Trimming at V came to 5 bases and at J to 1 base, leaving 4 bases not matched to a gene. DNA for the CDR3: TGTGCCAGCAGCCCAGGGGGCTACAGCAATCAGCCCCAGCATTTT. This translates into CASSPGGYSNQPQHF.

This chain links TRBV7-8 with TRBJ1-4; D uncertain. Deletions cut 2 bases from V and 3 bases from J, with 10 bases between. The germline V gene has CDR1 SGHVS and CDR2 FQNEAQ. The CDR3 contains 15 residues. CDR3 DNA: TGTGCCAGCAGCTTATCAGCGAAAGCTAATGAAAAACTGTTTTTT. The encoded protein is CASSLSAKANEKLFF. Full variable domain (remainder filled in from reference TRBV7-8 and TRBJ1-4): GAGVSQSPRYKVAKRGQDVALRCDPISGHVSLFWYQQALGQGPEFLTYFQNEAQLDKSGLPSDRFFAERPEGSVSTLKIQRTQQEDSAVYLCASSLSAKANEKLFFGSGTQLSVL.

The rearrangement links TRBV7-2 to TRBJ2-2; perhaps TRBD2 as D (7 bases). CDR1 is SGHTA, CDR2 FQGNSA, per germline. The length of the CDR3 is 15 residues. Between the trimmed V and J ends, which lost 8 bases and 4 bases, there was a span of 17 bases. CDR3 loop: CASGAGGLFTGELFF. In DNA, the CDR3 is TGTGCCAGCGGAGCCGGGGGGCTTTTCACCGGGGAGCTGTTTTTT.

J is TRBJ1-2 and V is TRBV5-1; D ambiguous. This CDR3 region has 13 residues. Germline V gene data show CDR1 as SGHRS and CDR2 as YFSETQ. Trimming shortened V by 2 bases and J by 3 bases, and 8 bases separated the two germline ends. The CDR3 bases are TGCGCCAGCAGCTTACGCGAATACTATGGCTACACCTTC. Its translation is CASSLREYYGYTF.

The V call is TRBV12-5, the J call TRBJ1-2; tentatively, D is TRBD1 (6 bases). CDR1 LGHNT and CDR2 FRNRAP come from the germline V gene. This CDR3 has 14 amino acids. The germline V and J ends were trimmed by 6 bases and 3 bases, with 14 bases remaining between them. CDR3 in amino acids: CASGPRQVDYGYTF. In DNA form, the CDR3 reads TGTGCTAGTGGCCCCCGACAGGTAGACTATGGCTACACCTTC.

V and J are TRBV10-3 and TRBJ2-3; no definite D call. The CDR3 loop spans 13 amino acids. Germline CDR1 ENHRY, CDR2 SYGVKD. Between the trimmed V and J ends, which lost 10 bases and 6 bases, there was a span of 17 bases. CDR3 residues: CATLHSLGDTQYF. CDR3 nucleotides: TGTGCCACCCTCCATTCGCTCGGGGATACGCAGTATTTT.